This TCR beta chain originates from a study of blood T cell repertoires in COVID-19. At the level of the study: The samples span acute and convalescent COVID-19 from the United States, Italy and Spain. PBMCs, B-cell-depleted T cells, or T cells provided the cDNA or gDNA that made up the material.

Remarks on this clone: One end of the junction fails to match germline, which may point to a read error.

It was during active infection that Seattle patients were enrolled and then longitudinally followed. The CDR3 loop spans 14 amino acids. Germline-derived CDR1 and CDR2 are SGHNT and YYREEE (reference sequence). Assay: immunoSEQ multiplex PCR; the TCRdb copy retains only in-frame clones and omits some. Of 300,000 to 400,000 clones listed, almost 90% are singletons. The genes are TRBV5-4 and TRBJ1-1; 8 positions match TRBD1. Sequencing was done on a sample of peripheral blood. This sequence originates from a woman between 65 and 79 years old with COVID-19, enrolled during active disease. As DNA, the CDR3 is TGTGCCAGCAGTTTGGACAGGGTTAACACTGAAGCTTTCTTT. This translates into CASSLDRVNTEAFF.